The clone carrying this T cell receptor beta chain was seen only a few times. No antigen is known for it. This entry is derived from a study of blood T cells in healthy people across ages. Findings and caveats of the study: The percentage of naive T cells correlated strongly with TCR beta diversity. Diversity of TCR beta per million T cells declined in a roughly linear way with age.

Each donor's blood draw was approximately 10 milliliters of peripheral blood. CDR1 is MGHRA and CDR2 is YSYEKL in the germline V gene. V was cut by 4 bases and J by 6 bases, with 13 bases left in between. This CDR3 has 14 amino acids. A second about 7 to 11 cycle PCR used barcoded and J-beta primers. TCRdb itself ran the 5' RACE reads through MiXCR, one entry per CDR3 protein. Here the sample spans 800,000 to 950,000 distinct CDR3 sequences, around 36% being singletons. The rearrangement uses TRBV4-1 and TRBJ1-5; D is unclear. The clonotype comes from a man between 18 and 29 years old in good health. The sequenced sample was blood. Here the CDR3 DNA reads TGCGCCAGCAGCCCTCGGGGTTCTTCTCAGCCCCAGCATTTT. It is translated as CASSPRGSSQPQHF.